Listed below are T cell receptor beta chains from one sample, sequenced in a study of beta chain features in type 1 diabetes. TCRdb's copy holds only in-frame clones and misses some; the assay was immunoSEQ multiplex PCR. The sample has 600,000 or so clones; roughly 12% are singletons. Material for sequencing was naive CD4+ T cells from blood. The receptors derive from a man aged 25-45 years with type 1 diabetes. Each CDR3 is given with its conserved first and last residue. D genes are given only for firm matches. Not all rows give a size; the values are once, few, many and, for expanded clones, a class.

cdr3_length j_call v_call d_call clone_size cdr3_nt cdr3_aa
13 TRBJ2-5 TRBV5-5 NA few TGTGCCAGCAGCTCCCCGGGGTCCGAGACCCAGTACTTC CASSSPGSETQYF
14 TRBJ2-5 TRBV18 NA NA TGTGCCAGCTCAGCCTCTGGACTGGAAGAGACCCAGTACTTC CASSASGLEETQYF
15 TRBJ2-5 TRBV6-5 NA few TGTGCCAGCAGTCTACCTGGGAGCGGCTCGGGGACCCAGTACTTC CASSLPGSGSGTQYF
15 TRBJ1-5 TRBV7-8 TRBD1 NA TGTGCCAGCAGCTCGACAGGGGTGGCAGCCCAGCCCCAGCATTTT CASSSTGVAAQPQHF
14 TRBJ2-7 TRBV14 TRBD1 few TGTGCCAGCAGCTCCCGGACAGGCCCCTACGAGCAGTACTTC CASSSRTGPYEQYF
11 TRBJ1-2 TRBV27 NA few TGTGCCAGCAGCGGGGGTAGGGGCTACACCTTC CASSGGRGYTF
13 TRBJ2-1 TRBV19 TRBD2 NA TGTGCCAGCCACCCGGCGGGGGGGCCTCAGCAGTTCTTC CASHPAGGPQQFF
14 TRBJ2-7 TRBV28 NA NA TGTGCCAGCAGTTCTCTCGGCCAGAGCTACGAGCAGTACTTC CASSSLGQSYEQYF
13 TRBJ1-6 TRBV5-1 TRBD1 NA TGCGCCAGCAGCTTGACAGGGGGTTCACCCCTCCACTTT CASSLTGGSPLHF
13 TRBJ2-7 TRBV23-1 NA many TGCGCCAGCGAGGAGGGGGAGCCCTACGAGCAGTACTTC CASEEGEPYEQYF
13 TRBJ2-7 TRBV13 NA NA TGTGCCAGCAGCCGGGACGCCCCCTACGAGCAGTACTTC CASSRDAPYEQYF
17 TRBJ2-3 TRBV4-2 NA few TGTGCCAGCAGCCAAGAAAATACAGGCCCCCTCACAGATACGCAGTATTTT CASSQENTGPLTDTQYF
12 TRBJ2-7 TRBV6-6 TRBD1 NA TGTGCCAGTACGGGACAGACCTACGAGCAGTACTTC CASTGQTYEQYF
12 TRBJ2-3 TRBV9 NA few TGTGCCAGCAGCGTAGTAGGGGATACGCAGTATTTT CASSVVGDTQYF
13 TRBJ2-2 TRBV25-1 NA NA TGTGCCAGCAGTGACTTTAGCACCGGGGAGCTGTTTTTT CASSDFSTGELFF
12 TRBJ1-5 TRBV29-1 TRBD1 few TGCAGCGCAGGGGGTGGCAATCAGCCCCAGCATTTT CSAGGGNQPQHF
12 TRBJ2-3 TRBV2 NA few TGTGCCAGCATGAGCTACACAGATACGCAGTATTTT CASMSYTDTQYF
15 TRBJ2-2 TRBV23-1 NA NA TGCGCCAGCAGTCTTTCGGGGGCTAAGACCGGGGAGCTGTTTTTT CASSLSGAKTGELFF
15 TRBJ2-1 TRBV10-3 NA NA TGTGCCATCAGTGAGTCGTGGTTGGGTTACAATGAGCAGTTCTTC CAISESWLGYNEQFF
15 TRBJ2-3 TRBV7-2 NA few TGTGCCAGCAGCTTTTCGACGGGGGCCACAGATACGCAGTATTTT CASSFSTGATDTQYF
16 TRBJ2-5 TRBV10-3 TRBD2 few TGTGCCATCAGTGAGTCAGGAGCGGGGGCCCCAGAGACCCAGTACTTC CAISESGAGAPETQYF
11 TRBJ1-1 TRBV25-1 NA NA TGTGCCAGCAGCAAAAACACTGAAGCTTTCTTT CASSKNTEAFF
13 TRBJ1-2 TRBV5-4 NA few TGTGCCAGCAGCGCCGTACAGGGAAGAGGCTACACCTTC CASSAVQGRGYTF
16 TRBJ1-5 TRBV4-2 NA NA TGTGCCAGCAGCCAGGACCAAACGACTAGGGTCCAGCCCCAGCATTTT CASSQDQTTRVQPQHF
14 TRBJ1-2 TRBV7-9 NA NA TGTGCCAGCAGCTTAGATTATGGGGGGCCTGGCTACACCTTC CASSLDYGGPGYTF
15 TRBJ2-1 TRBV4-3 NA NA TGCGCCAGCAGCCAGGACACCACAGAAGGGCAGGAGCAGTTCTTC CASSQDTTEGQEQFF
13 TRBJ1-1 TRBV29-1 NA NA TGCAGCGTTGAAGGGGGCTGGGACACTGAAGCTTTCTTT CSVEGGWDTEAFF
14 TRBJ1-1 TRBV29-1 NA NA TGCAGCGCTACGAGGACAGAAATGAACACTGAAGCTTTCTTT CSATRTEMNTEAFF
14 TRBJ1-2 TRBV4-3 TRBD1 NA TGCGCCAGCAGCCAACAAAGGGACAGCTATGGCTACACCTTC CASSQQRDSYGYTF
13 TRBJ2-5 TRBV30 TRBD1 few TGTGCCTCAGACCAGGGGGCGAGGGAGACCCAGTACTTC CASDQGARETQYF
15 TRBJ1-3 TRBV7-2 NA few TGTGCCAGCAGCTCCCAGGGGATTTATGGAAACACCATATATTTT CASSSQGIYGNTIYF
13 TRBJ1-5 TRBV5-6 NA NA TGTGCCAGCAGCTCGTCCCTCAATCAGCCCCAGCATTTT CASSSSLNQPQHF
15 TRBJ2-5 TRBV19 NA NA TGTGCCAGTAGTATCCCGGGACCAGTGCAGGAGACCCAGTACTTC CASSIPGPVQETQYF
15 TRBJ2-1 TRBV5-6 TRBD2 few TGTGCCAGCAGCTTAGGAGCGGGGGGCTACAATGAGCAGTTCTTC CASSLGAGGYNEQFF
17 TRBJ2-5 TRBV9 TRBD1 few TGTGCCAGCAGCGCGCCCGGGACAGGCAAGGGGAAAGAGACCCAGTACTTC CASSAPGTGKGKETQYF
15 TRBJ2-2 TRBV2 NA few TGTGCCAGCAGTGGGGGACTCGCGAACACCGGGGAGCTGTTTTTT CASSGGLANTGELFF
13 TRBJ2-7 TRBV11-2 NA NA TGTGCCAGCAGCTCGGCACATAACTACGAGCAGTACTTC CASSSAHNYEQYF
15 TRBJ2-1 TRBV5-4 NA few TGTGCCAGCAGCTCCGGGGGGCACCCCTACAATGAGCAGTTCTTC CASSSGGHPYNEQFF
14 TRBJ1-4 TRBV6-1 NA few TGTGCCAGCAGTGTCGGGGCAACTAATGAAAAACTGTTTTTT CASSVGATNEKLFF
16 TRBJ1-4 TRBV6-5 NA few TGTGCCAGCAGTTACAGGGGAGCGGAGTCGGGCGAAAAACTGTTTTTT CASSYRGAESGEKLFF
14 TRBJ2-7 TRBV29-1 NA few TGCAGCGTCTGCCTGGTCGCGGATAACTACGAGCAGTACTTC CSVCLVADNYEQYF
15 TRBJ2-5 TRBV2 TRBD1 NA TGTGCCACCTCACCGCTACAGGGGTCACAAGAGACCCAGTACTTC CATSPLQGSQETQYF
14 TRBJ1-5 TRBV15 NA NA TGTGCCACCAGCAGATCCCAGGGAAATCAGCCCCAGCATTTT CATSRSQGNQPQHF
17 TRBJ2-5 TRBV4-3 NA NA TGCGCCAGCAGCCAAGATGGAATACGTTATTCACAAGAGACCCAGTACTTC CASSQDGIRYSQETQYF
15 TRBJ2-7 TRBV11-3 NA NA TGTGCCAGCAGCTTAGACCCGGGACCGATTTACGAGCAGTACTTC CASSLDPGPIYEQYF
14 TRBJ2-2 TRBV25-1 NA few TGTGCCAGCAAAGGACAGTTAAACACCGGGGAGCTGTTTTTT CASKGQLNTGELFF
15 TRBJ2-7 TRBV11-2 TRBD1 few TGTGCCAGCAGCGCGGGGACAGGGAAGGTTTACGAGCAGTACTTC CASSAGTGKVYEQYF
15 TRBJ2-5 TRBV7-3 NA few TGTGCCAGCAGCTTAAACCGGACACCTCAAGAGACCCAGTACTTC CASSLNRTPQETQYF